The source of this T cell receptor beta chain is a study of preoperative IRX-2 immunotherapy in early breast cancer. Germline V gene lookup returns CDR1 SGHNT and CDR2 YENEEA. This CDR3 is built from 15 residues. V dropped 3 bases and J dropped 5; count of bases not matched to a gene: 4. Produced via immunoSEQ multiplex PCR; TCRdb's table is partial and in-frame only. The sample has more than 35,000 clones; about 72% are singletons. Treatment indicated: preoperative locoregional IRX-2 cytokine immunotherapy. Preoperative locoregional IRX-2 cytokine immunotherapy was tested in the phase Ib source study.

This receptor was obtained from a human donor with breast cancer. The V and J genes are TRBV11-3 and TRBJ2-3; the match to TRBD2 covers 11 bases. The sample here was tumor tissue, taken after IRX-2 immunotherapy. The CDR3 DNA follows: TGTGCCAGCAGCTTTGGGCTAGCGGGAGGAGATACGCAGTATTTT. Protein sequence: CASSFGLAGGDTQYF.